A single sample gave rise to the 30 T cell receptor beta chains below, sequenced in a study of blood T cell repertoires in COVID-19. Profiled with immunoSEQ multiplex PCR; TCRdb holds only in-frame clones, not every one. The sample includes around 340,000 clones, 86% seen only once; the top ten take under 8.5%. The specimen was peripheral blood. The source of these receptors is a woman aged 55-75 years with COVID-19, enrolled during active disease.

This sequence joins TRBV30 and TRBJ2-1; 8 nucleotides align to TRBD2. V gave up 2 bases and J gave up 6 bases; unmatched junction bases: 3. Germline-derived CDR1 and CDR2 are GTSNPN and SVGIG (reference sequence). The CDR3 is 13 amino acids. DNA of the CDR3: TGTGCCTGGAGTACGGGGGGGCGCAATGAGCAGTTCTTC. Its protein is CAWSTGGRNEQFF. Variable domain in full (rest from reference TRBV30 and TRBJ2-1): SQTIHQWPATLVQPVGSPLSLECTVEGTSNPNLYWYRQAAGRGLQLLFYSVGIGQISSEVPQNLSASRPQDRQFILSSKKLLLSDSGFYLCAWSTGGRNEQFFGPGTRLTVL.

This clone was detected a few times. In DNA form, the CDR3 reads TGTGCCAGCAGCTACCACAGGGCTGGAAACACCATATATTTT. It encodes CASSYHRAGNTIYF. V usage is TRBV7-9 and J usage is TRBJ1-3; D may be TRBD1 (6 bases). The CDR3 sequence is 14 residues long. Germline V CDR1 and CDR2: SEHNR, FQNEAQ (reference sequence). V dropped 4 bases and J dropped 2 bases, with 9 bases sitting between them.

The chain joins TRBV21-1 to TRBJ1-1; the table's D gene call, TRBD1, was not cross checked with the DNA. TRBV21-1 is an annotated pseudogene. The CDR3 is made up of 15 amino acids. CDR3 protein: CASIDHRGERTEAFF. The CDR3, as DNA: TGTGCCAGCATCGATCACAGGGGGGAACGCACTGAAGCTTTCTTT.

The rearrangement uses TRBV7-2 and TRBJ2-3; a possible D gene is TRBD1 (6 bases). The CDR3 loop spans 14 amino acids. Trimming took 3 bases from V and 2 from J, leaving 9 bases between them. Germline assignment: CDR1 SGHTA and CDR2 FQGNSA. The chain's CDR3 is CASSFTGTTDTQYF. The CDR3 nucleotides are TGTGCCAGCAGCTTTACAGGGACCACAGATACGCAGTATTTT.

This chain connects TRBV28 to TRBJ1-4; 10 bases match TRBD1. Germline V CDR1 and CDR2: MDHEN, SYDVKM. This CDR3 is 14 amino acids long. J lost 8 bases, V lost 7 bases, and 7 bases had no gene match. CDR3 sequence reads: CASTDRGRGEKLFF. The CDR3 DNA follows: TGTGCCAGCACCGACAGGGGGCGCGGGGAAAAACTGTTTTTT.

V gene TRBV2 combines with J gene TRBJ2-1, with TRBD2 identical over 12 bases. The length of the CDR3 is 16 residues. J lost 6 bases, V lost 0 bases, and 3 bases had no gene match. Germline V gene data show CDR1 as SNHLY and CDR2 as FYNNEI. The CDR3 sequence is CASSEATSGGINEQFF. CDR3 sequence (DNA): TGTGCCAGCAGTGAAGCGACTAGCGGGGGAATCAATGAGCAGTTCTTC.

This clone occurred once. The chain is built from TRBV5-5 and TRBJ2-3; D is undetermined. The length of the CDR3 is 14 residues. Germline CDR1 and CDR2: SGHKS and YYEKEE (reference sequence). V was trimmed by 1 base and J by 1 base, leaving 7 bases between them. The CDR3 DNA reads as TGTGCCAGCAGCTTGCATACAGGCACAGATACGCAGTATTTT. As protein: CASSLHTGTDTQYF.

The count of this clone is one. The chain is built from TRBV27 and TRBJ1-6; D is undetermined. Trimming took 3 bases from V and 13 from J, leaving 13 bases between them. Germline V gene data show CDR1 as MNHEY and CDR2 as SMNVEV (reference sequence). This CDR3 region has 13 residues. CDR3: CASSFTWKEPLHF. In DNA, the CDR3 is TGTGCCAGCAGTTTCACATGGAAGGAGCCCCTCCACTTT.

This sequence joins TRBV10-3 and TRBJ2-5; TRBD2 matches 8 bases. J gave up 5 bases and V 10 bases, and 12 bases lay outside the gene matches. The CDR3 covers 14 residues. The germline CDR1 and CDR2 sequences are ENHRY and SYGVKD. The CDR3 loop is CATATGGASETQYF. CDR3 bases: TGTGCCACAGCTACCGGGGGGGCCTCGGAGACCCAGTACTTC.

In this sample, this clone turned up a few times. The CDR3 DNA sequence: TGTGCCAGCAGCAGTAAGAAAGAACCTAATGAAAAACTGTTTTTT. As protein: CASSSKKEPNEKLFF. The chain carries TRBV27 and TRBJ1-4; unclear D gene. The CDR3 has 15 amino acids. From germline, CDR1 is MNHEY and CDR2 SMNVEV (reference sequence). Trimming took off 6 bases at V and 3 bases at J, with 14 bases between the two ends.

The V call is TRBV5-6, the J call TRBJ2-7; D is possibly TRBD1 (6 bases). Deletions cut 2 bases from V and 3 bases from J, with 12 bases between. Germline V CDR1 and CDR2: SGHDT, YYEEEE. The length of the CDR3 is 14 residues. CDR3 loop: CASSLPTGDYEQYF. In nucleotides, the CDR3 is TGTGCCAGCAGCTTACCGACAGGAGACTACGAGCAGTACTTC.

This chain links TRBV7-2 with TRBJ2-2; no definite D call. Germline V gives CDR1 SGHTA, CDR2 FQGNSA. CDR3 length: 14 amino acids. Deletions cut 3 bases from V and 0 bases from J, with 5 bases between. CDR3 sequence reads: CASSLFTNTGELFF. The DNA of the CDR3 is TGTGCCAGCAGCTTGTTCACGAACACCGGGGAGCTGTTTTTT.

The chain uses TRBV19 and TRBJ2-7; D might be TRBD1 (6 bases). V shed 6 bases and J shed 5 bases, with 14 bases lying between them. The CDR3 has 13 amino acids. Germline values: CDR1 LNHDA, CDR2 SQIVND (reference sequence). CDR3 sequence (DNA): TGTGCCAGTAGCGGGACAATCTACAACGAGCAGTACTTC. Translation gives CASSGTIYNEQYF.

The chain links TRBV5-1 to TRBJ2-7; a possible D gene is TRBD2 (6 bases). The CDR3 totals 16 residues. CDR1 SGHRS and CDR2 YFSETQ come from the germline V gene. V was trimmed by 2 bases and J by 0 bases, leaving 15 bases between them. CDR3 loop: CASSFGGSGRSYEQYF. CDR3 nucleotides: TGCGCCAGCAGCTTTGGAGGGAGTGGTCGCTCCTACGAGCAGTACTTC.

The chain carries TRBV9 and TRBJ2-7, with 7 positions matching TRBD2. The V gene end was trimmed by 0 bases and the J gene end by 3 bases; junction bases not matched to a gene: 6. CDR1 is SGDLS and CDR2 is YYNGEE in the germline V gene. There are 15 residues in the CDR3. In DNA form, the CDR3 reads TGTGCCAGCAGCGTAGATTTGGGGGGGAACTACGAGCAGTACTTC. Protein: CASSVDLGGNYEQYF.

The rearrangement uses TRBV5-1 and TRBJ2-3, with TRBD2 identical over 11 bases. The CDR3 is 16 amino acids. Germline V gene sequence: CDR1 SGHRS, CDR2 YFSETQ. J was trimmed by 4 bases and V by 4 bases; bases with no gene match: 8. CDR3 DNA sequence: TGCGCCAGCAGCCGGAATAGCGGGGGGGCCGCAGATACGCAGTATTTT. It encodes CASSRNSGGAADTQYF.

CDR3 region: CASSPPTGTFSIYNEQFF. The CDR3 DNA sequence: TGTGCCAGCTCACCCCCGACGGGAACCTTTAGTATCTACAATGAGCAGTTCTTC. The V call is TRBV18, the J call TRBJ2-1, with a weak D call TRBD2 (5 bases). Germline-derived CDR1 and CDR2 are KGHSH and LQKENI. Between the trimmed V and J ends, which lost 3 bases and 3 bases, there was a span of 21 bases. The CDR3 loop spans 18 amino acids.

DNA for the CDR3: TGTGCCAGCAGCTTAGGACAGGGGGCGAGAGGAGCTTTCTTT. Its translation: CASSLGQGARGAFF. The chain links TRBV7-9 to TRBJ1-1; 10 nucleotides align to TRBD1. Looked up from germline, CDR1 is SEHNR and CDR2 is FQNEAQ (reference sequence). V lost 1 base, J lost 10 bases, and 6 bases stayed unmatched. The CDR3 extends over 14 amino acids.

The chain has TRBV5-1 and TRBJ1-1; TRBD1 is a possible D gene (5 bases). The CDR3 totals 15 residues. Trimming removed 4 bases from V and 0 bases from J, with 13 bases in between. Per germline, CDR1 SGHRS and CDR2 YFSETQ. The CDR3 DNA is TGCGCCAGCAGCCTGGCCGCAGGGTTGAACACTGAAGCTTTCTTT. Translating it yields CASSLAAGLNTEAFF. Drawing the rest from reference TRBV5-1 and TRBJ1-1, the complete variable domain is KAGVTQTPRYLIKTRGQQVTLSCSPISGHRSVSWYQQTPGQGLQFLFEYFSETQRNKGNFPGRFSGRQFSNSRSEMNVSTLELGDSALYLCASSLAAGLNTEAFFGQGTRLTVV.

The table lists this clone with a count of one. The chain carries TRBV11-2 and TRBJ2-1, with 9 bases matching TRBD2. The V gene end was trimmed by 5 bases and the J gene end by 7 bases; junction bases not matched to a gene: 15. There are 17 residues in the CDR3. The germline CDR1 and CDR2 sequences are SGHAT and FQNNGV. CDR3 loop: CASSPRLLAGGGNEQFF. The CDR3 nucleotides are TGTGCCAGCAGCCCAAGACTTTTGGCGGGGGGGGGAAATGAGCAGTTCTTC. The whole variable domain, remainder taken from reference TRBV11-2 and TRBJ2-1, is EAGVAQSPRYKIIEKRQSVAFWCNPISGHATLYWYQQILGQGPKLLIQFQNNGVVDDSQLPKDRFSAERLKGVDSTLKIQPAKLEDSAVYLCASSPRLLAGGGNEQFFGPGTRLTVL.

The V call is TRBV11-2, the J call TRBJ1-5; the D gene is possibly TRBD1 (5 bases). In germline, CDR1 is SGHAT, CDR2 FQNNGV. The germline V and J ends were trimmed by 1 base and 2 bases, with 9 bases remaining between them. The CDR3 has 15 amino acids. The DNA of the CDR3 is TGTGCCAGCAGCTTAGTGGGGGGTGGCAATCAGCCCCAGCATTTT. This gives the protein CASSLVGGGNQPQHF.

The CDR3 reads CASSASSGGAETQYF. The CDR3 nucleotides are TGTGCCAGCAGCGCCTCTAGCGGGGGCGCAGAGACCCAGTACTTC. The V call is TRBV2, the J call TRBJ2-5, with 10 nucleotides matching TRBD2. Germline V CDR1 and CDR2: SNHLY, FYNNEI. V gave up 6 bases and J gave up 4 bases; unmatched junction bases: 8. The CDR3 contains 15 residues.

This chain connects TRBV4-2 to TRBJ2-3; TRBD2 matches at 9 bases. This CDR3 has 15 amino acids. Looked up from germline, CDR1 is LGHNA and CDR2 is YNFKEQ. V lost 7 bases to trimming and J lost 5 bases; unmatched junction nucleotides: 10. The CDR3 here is CASNRAGGVKDTQYF. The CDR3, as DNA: TGTGCCAGCAACCGAGCGGGGGGTGTAAAAGATACGCAGTATTTT.

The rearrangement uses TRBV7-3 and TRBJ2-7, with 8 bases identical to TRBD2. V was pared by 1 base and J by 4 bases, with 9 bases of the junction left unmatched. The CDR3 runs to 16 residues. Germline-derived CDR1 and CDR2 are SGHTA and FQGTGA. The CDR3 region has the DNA TGTGCCAGCAGCTTAATGTTTCGGGGGGGCCGATACGAGCAGTACTTC. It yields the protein CASSLMFRGGRYEQYF.

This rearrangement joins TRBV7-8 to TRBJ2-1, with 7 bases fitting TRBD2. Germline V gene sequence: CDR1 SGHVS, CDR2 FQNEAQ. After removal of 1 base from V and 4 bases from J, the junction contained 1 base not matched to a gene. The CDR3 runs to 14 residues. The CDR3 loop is CASSLDGGYNEQFF. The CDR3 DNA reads TGTGCCAGCAGCTTAGACGGGGGGTACAATGAGCAGTTCTTC.

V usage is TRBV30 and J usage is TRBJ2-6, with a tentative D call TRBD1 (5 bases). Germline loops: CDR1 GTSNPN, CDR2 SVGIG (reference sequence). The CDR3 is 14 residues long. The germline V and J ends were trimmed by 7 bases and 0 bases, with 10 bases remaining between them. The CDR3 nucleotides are TGTGCCTCCAATCAGGGCTCTGGGGCCAACGTCCTGACTTTC. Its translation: CASNQGSGANVLTF.

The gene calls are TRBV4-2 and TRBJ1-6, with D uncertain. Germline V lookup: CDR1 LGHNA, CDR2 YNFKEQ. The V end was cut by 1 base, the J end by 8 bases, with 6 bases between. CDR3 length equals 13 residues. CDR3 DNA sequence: TGTGCCAGCAGCCAAGGGCGGGATTCACCCCTCCACTTT. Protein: CASSQGRDSPLHF.

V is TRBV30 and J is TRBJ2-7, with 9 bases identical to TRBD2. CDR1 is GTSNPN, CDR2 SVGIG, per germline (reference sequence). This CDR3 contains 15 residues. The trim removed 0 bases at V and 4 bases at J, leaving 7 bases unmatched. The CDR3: CAWSVAWRGGYEQYF. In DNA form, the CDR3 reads TGTGCCTGGAGTGTTGCGTGGCGGGGGGGGTACGAGCAGTACTTC.

CDR3 in amino acids: CASSFLSGGETQYF. CDR3 DNA sequence: TGTGCCAGCAGCTTCCTCTCGGGGGGGGAGACCCAGTACTTC. The chain joins TRBV13 to TRBJ2-5, with TRBD2 identical over 8 bases. J lost 5 bases, V lost 3 bases, and 5 bases had no gene match. Per the germline V gene, CDR1 is PRHDT and CDR2 is FYEKMQ (reference sequence). This CDR3 contains 14 residues.

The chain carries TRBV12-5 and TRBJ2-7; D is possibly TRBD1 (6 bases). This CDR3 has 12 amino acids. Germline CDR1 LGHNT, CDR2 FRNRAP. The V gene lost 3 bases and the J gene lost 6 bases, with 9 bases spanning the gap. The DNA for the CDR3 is TGTGCTAGTGGTTTTACAGGGTCCGAGCAGTACTTC. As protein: CASGFTGSEQYF.